Below, 29 T cell receptor beta chains from the same sample are listed, as sequenced in a study of control samples from healthy donors and cancer patients. TCRdb's table, derived via immunoSEQ multiplex PCR, lists solely in-frame clones and lacks some. The table includes approximately 160,000 clones, 93% detected once. The sample comprised blood. These receptors all stem from a woman between 55 and 75 years old in good health.

The V gene is TRBV13, the J gene TRBJ1-1, with 10 bases lining up with TRBD1. Germline trimming cut 5 bases from V and 4 bases from J; bases unmatched to any gene: 4. Germline V lookup: CDR1 PRHDT, CDR2 FYEKMQ (reference sequence). The CDR3 is 14 residues long. The CDR3 DNA reads as TGTGCCAGCAGCCCAGGACAGGGGGGCACTGAAGCTTTCTTT. It encodes CASSPGQGGTEAFF.

The J gene is TRBJ2-2, the V gene TRBV2, with a possible D match to TRBD1 (5 bases). Trimming cost V 7 bases and J 1 base, with 10 bases left between them. Germline assignment: CDR1 SNHLY and CDR2 FYNNEI. The CDR3 has 14 amino acids. The CDR3 DNA is TGTGCCAGCAAGGTCAGGGAGAACACCGGGGAGCTGTTTTTT. This codes for CASKVRENTGELFF.

This sequence joins TRBV7-9 and TRBJ2-3, with D uncertain. V lost 5 bases, J lost 3 bases, and 0 bases lay in between. Germline V CDR1 and CDR2: SEHNR, FQNEAQ (reference sequence). The length of the CDR3 is 10 residues. The CDR3 region is CASSTDTQYF. In DNA, the CDR3 is TGTGCCAGCAGCACAGATACGCAGTATTTT.

The chain links TRBV4-1 to TRBJ1-6; 12 bases are shared with TRBD1. The germline V gene has CDR1 MGHRA and CDR2 YSYEKL. CDR3 length equals 18 residues. The J segment lost 2 bases and the V segment lost 0 bases, leaving 2 bases of the junction unmatched. The CDR3 sequence is CASSQDGDRGPYNSPLHF. For the CDR3, the DNA is TGCGCCAGCAGCCAAGATGGGGACAGGGGGCCCTATAATTCACCCCTCCACTTT.

The rearrangement links TRBV10-3 to TRBJ2-5; the D is unclear. V lost 2 bases to trimming and J lost 5 bases, with 15 bases between them. The V gene's germline CDR1 is ENHRY and CDR2 SYGVKD. The CDR3 length is 15 residues. This CDR3 is CAISEGQDAWETQYF. CDR3 in DNA: TGTGCCATCAGTGAGGGTCAGGATGCCTGGGAGACCCAGTACTTC.

The V gene is TRBV4-3, the J gene TRBJ1-1; D call uncertain. The CDR3 totals 12 residues. Germline CDR1 and CDR2: LGHNA and YSLEER. The CDR3 region is CASGYRNTEAFF. In DNA form, the CDR3 reads TGCGCGTCAGGATACAGAAACACTGAAGCTTTCTTT.

This rearrangement joins TRBV18 to TRBJ1-6; a weak D match, TRBD1 (5 bases). Per germline, CDR1 KGHSH and CDR2 LQKENI. This CDR3 region has 15 residues. Trimming cost V 0 bases and J 8 bases, with 11 bases left between them. Here the CDR3 DNA reads TGTGCCAGCTCACCACCTCCAGGGTGGTATTCACCCCTCCACTTT. It is translated as CASSPPPGWYSPLHF.

This clone was observed a handful of times. The CDR3 DNA follows: TGTGCCAGCAGCCAAGATCACAATCAGCCCCAGCATTTT. Translated: CASSQDHNQPQHF. This chain uses TRBV3-1 (or the pseudogene TRBV3-2) with TRBJ1-5; D is unresolved. Trimming left V 0 bases short and J 3 bases short, with 3 bases between. Germline V gene data show CDR1 as LGHDT and CDR2 as YNNKEL (reference sequence). This CDR3 region has 13 residues.

V and J are TRBV21-1 and TRBJ2-4; TRBD1, as called in the table, went unchecked against the DNA. TRBV21-1 has pseudogene status. This CDR3 has 14 amino acids. CDR3 protein: CASSKGCRGDIQYF. In DNA form, the CDR3 reads TGTGCCAGCAGCAAAGGGTGCAGGGGGGACATTCAGTACTTC.

The chain carries TRBV7-9 and TRBJ2-1, with TRBD1 identical over 9 bases. Germline CDR1 reads SEHNR; CDR2 reads FQNEAQ (reference sequence). V shed 5 bases, J shed 2 bases, and the junction held 7 bases outside the gene matches. The CDR3 is 16 residues long. The CDR3 region is CASSHRTGVTYNEQFF. In DNA, the CDR3 is TGTGCCAGCAGCCACCGGACAGGGGTCACCTACAATGAGCAGTTCTTC.

This sequence joins TRBV7-8 and TRBJ1-4; 9 bases map to TRBD1. Losses at the gene ends were 5 bases for V and 10 bases for J; bases not matched to a gene: 8. The CDR3 extends over 14 amino acids. The germline CDR1 and CDR2 sequences are SGHVS and FQNEAQ. This CDR3 is CASSRTGAYGKLFF. As DNA, the CDR3 is TGTGCCAGCAGCCGGACAGGGGCTTACGGAAAACTGTTTTTT.

The rearrangement uses TRBV19 and TRBJ1-4, with 8 positions matching TRBD1. This CDR3 is 16 amino acids long. J lost 4 bases, V lost 5 bases, and 9 bases had no gene match. Per the germline V gene, CDR1 is LNHDA and CDR2 is SQIVND (reference sequence). As DNA, the CDR3 is TGTGCCAGTAGTTCGCTCCACAGGGGGATTAATGAAAAACTGTTTTTT. Amino acid sequence: CASSSLHRGINEKLFF.

This chain joins TRBV4-2 and TRBJ1-3, with D tentatively TRBD1 (5 bases). CDR3 size: 17 residues. V was cut by 0 bases and J by 7 bases, with 19 bases left in between. The V gene's germline CDR1 is LGHNA and CDR2 YNFKEQ. In DNA form, the CDR3 reads TGTGCCAGCAGCCAAGAAAACCAACAGGTTTTTTCGAACACCATATATTTT. Translated, it gives CASSQENQQVFSNTIYF.

Concerning this clone itself: One junction end does not reproduce the germline sequence, and a read error may be involved. The rearrangement links TRBV6-5 to TRBJ1-1; 7 bases are a match to TRBD1. Germline loops: CDR1 MNHEY, CDR2 SVGAGI. This CDR3 has 14 residues. This CDR3 reads CAGSPPQGGTEAFF. In DNA form, the CDR3 reads TGTGCCGGCAGTCCACCTCAGGGGGGCACTGAAGCTTTCTTT.

CDR3 DNA sequence: TGTGCCATCAGTTGGAGGGATGAGCAGTTCTTC. Translating it yields CAISWRDEQFF. The chain carries TRBV10-3 and TRBJ2-1, with a weak D call TRBD2 (6 bases). This CDR3 comprises 11 residues. The germline gives CDR1 ENHRY, CDR2 SYGVKD. The ends were cut back, 5 bases at V and 8 bases at J, with 7 bases in the middle.

This chain uses TRBV19 with TRBJ1-1; 7 bases match TRBD1. This CDR3 region has 14 residues. V was pared by 3 bases and J by 5 bases, with 6 bases of the junction left unmatched. Germline lookup yields CDR1 LNHDA and CDR2 SQIVND (reference sequence). CDR3 region: CASSIGTVGTEAFF. The CDR3 bases are TGTGCCAGTAGTATTGGGACAGTTGGGACTGAAGCTTTCTTT.

The V call is TRBV5-1, the J call TRBJ2-5; 9 bases map to TRBD2. J was trimmed by 3 bases and V by 0 bases; bases with no gene match: 6. Germline CDR1 SGHRS, CDR2 YFSETQ. This CDR3 region has 16 residues. CDR3 coding DNA: TGCGCCAGCAGCTTGGCGGGCGGGGGGGCCGAAGAGACCCAGTACTTC. This translates into CASSLAGGGAEETQYF.

The chain joins TRBV6-5 to TRBJ1-4; D is ambiguous. The CDR3 contains 15 residues. V lost 2 bases, J lost 8 bases, and 15 bases lay in between. Germline assignment: CDR1 MNHEY and CDR2 SVGAGI. This chain's CDR3 is CASSYGGGNFEKLFF. In DNA, the CDR3 is TGTGCCAGCAGTTACGGCGGAGGGAACTTCGAAAAACTGTTTTTT.

J is TRBJ1-4 and V is TRBV5-1; the D gene is possibly TRBD1 (5 bases). The germline gives CDR1 SGHRS, CDR2 YFSETQ. The CDR3 has 14 amino acids. Between the trimmed V and J ends, which lost 4 bases and 3 bases, there was a span of 10 bases. This CDR3 is CASSRGDPNEKLFF. The CDR3 DNA follows: TGCGCCAGCAGCCGGGGGGATCCTAATGAAAAACTGTTTTTT.

The rearrangement joins TRBV5-1 to TRBJ1-6; a weak D match, TRBD1 (5 bases). CDR3 length equals 14 residues. The germline V gene has CDR1 SGHRS and CDR2 YFSETQ. Deletions cut 3 bases from V and 7 bases from J, with 11 bases between. CDR3 sequence (DNA): TGCGCCAGCAGCTCGGACACTGGGAATTCACCCCTCCACTTT. This translates into CASSSDTGNSPLHF.

The rearrangement links TRBV6-2 or TRBV6-3 to TRBJ2-5; unclear D gene. The length of the CDR3 is 12 residues. CDR1 MNHEY and CDR2 SVGEGT come from the germline V gene. V was cut by 3 bases and J by 5 bases, with 7 bases left in between. As DNA, the CDR3 is TGTGCCAGCAGTTATGGTAGGGAGACCCAGTACTTC. Translating it yields CASSYGRETQYF.

The chain employs TRBV7-2 and TRBJ2-5, with 7 nucleotides matching TRBD1. V trimming: 5 bases; J trimming: 2 bases; junction bases outside the gene matches: 5. The CDR3 is 14 amino acids. Germline CDR1 is SGHTA and CDR2 is FQGNSA. The CDR3 region is CASSPGTAQETQYF. DNA of the CDR3: TGTGCCAGCAGCCCGGGGACAGCTCAAGAGACCCAGTACTTC.

The rearrangement links TRBV10-3 to TRBJ1-2, with a tentative D call TRBD1 (5 bases). The CDR3 contains 13 residues. V shed 6 bases and J shed 8 bases, with 16 bases lying between them. Germline-derived CDR1 and CDR2 are ENHRY and SYGVKD. CDR3 sequence reads: CAIRSDGDGGYTF. CDR3 nucleotide sequence: TGTGCCATCAGATCGGACGGGGACGGGGGCTACACCTTC.

J is TRBJ1-5 and V is TRBV7-8, with D uncertain. The CDR3 totals 14 residues. The V gene lost 5 bases and the J gene lost 5 bases, with 13 bases spanning the gap. Germline values: CDR1 SGHVS, CDR2 FQNEAQ. CDR3 loop: CASSPGSGYQPQHF. The CDR3 DNA follows: TGTGCCAGCAGCCCCGGTTCGGGATATCAGCCCCAGCATTTT.

The chain is built from TRBV7-9 and TRBJ2-3; 9 bases are a match to TRBD2. The CDR3 has 15 residues. The V and J ends lost 5 bases and 2 bases, in that order; junction bases with no gene match: 5. Germline V gene lookup returns CDR1 SEHNR and CDR2 FQNEAQ (reference sequence). The CDR3 nucleotides read TGTGCCAGCAGCGGGCGGGAGGGGCCCACAGATACGCAGTATTTT. Its protein product is CASSGREGPTDTQYF.

This clone was observed once. V gene TRBV19 combines with J gene TRBJ1-2; D is unclear. The CDR3 contains 13 residues. Deletions cut 7 bases from V and 8 bases from J, with 17 bases between. CDR1 and CDR2 (germline): LNHDA, SQIVND (reference sequence). The CDR3 reads CASTSMRYEGYTF. In nucleotides, the CDR3 is TGTGCCAGTACCTCGATGAGGTATGAGGGCTACACCTTC.

The genes are TRBV18 and TRBJ2-7; a weak D match, TRBD1 (6 bases). CDR1 and CDR2 from the germline V gene are KGHSH and LQKENI. The ends were cut back, 3 bases at V and 2 bases at J, with 8 bases in the middle. The CDR3 consists of 13 residues. The CDR3 bases are TGTGCCAGCTCACCCGGGACACCCTACGAGCAGTACTTC. Protein: CASSPGTPYEQYF.

This chain joins TRBV7-9 and TRBJ1-1; D remains unclear. CDR3 length: 13 amino acids. Germline V gene lookup returns CDR1 SEHNR and CDR2 FQNEAQ (reference sequence). Trimming stripped 1 base from V and 3 bases from J, with 6 bases between. As DNA, the CDR3 is TGTGCCAGCAGCTTAGTAGCGGACACTGAAGCTTTCTTT. Amino acids: CASSLVADTEAFF. Full variable domain (missing parts from reference TRBV7-9 and TRBJ1-1): DTGVSQNPRHKITKRGQNVTFRCDPISEHNRLYWYRQTLGQGPEFLTYFQNEAQLEKSRLLSDRFSAERPKGSFSTLEIQRTEQGDSAMYLCASSLVADTEAFFGQGTRLTVV.

The chain combines TRBV29-1 with TRBJ1-1; D unclear. Trimming took off 7 bases at V and 1 base at J, with 10 bases between the two ends. The V gene's germline CDR1 is SQVTM and CDR2 ANQGSEA. CDR3 length: 12 residues. The CDR3: CSGRAQNTEAFF. Here the CDR3 DNA reads TGCAGCGGGCGGGCACAGAACACTGAAGCTTTCTTT.